The 17 T cell receptor beta chains presented below share a single source sample, sequenced in a study of blood T cell repertoires in COVID-19. Using immunoSEQ multiplex PCR, the repertoire was profiled, and TCRdb retains in-frame clones only, with some absent. The sample lists about 48,000 clones, more than 75% seen once, with about 3% in the top ten. Sequencing input: peripheral blood. Receptor source: a woman of 80 years or more with COVID-19, enrolled during active disease.

The J gene is TRBJ1-1, the V gene TRBV29-1; 12 positions agree with TRBD1. The CDR3 extends over 15 amino acids. Per germline, CDR1 SQVTM and CDR2 ANQGSEA. V shed 4 bases and J 7 bases; nucleotides not matched to a gene: 10. Here the CDR3 DNA reads TGCAGCGTTGTCCCTCCGGGACAGGGGGCGGATGAAGCTTTCTTT. Protein sequence: CSVVPPGQGADEAFF.

The rearrangement uses TRBV15 and TRBJ1-4; weak D call: TRBD1 (5 bases). Trimming removed 0 bases at V and 13 bases at J, with 18 bases between. This CDR3 spans 15 amino acids. Per the germline V gene, CDR1 is LNHNV and CDR2 is YYDKDF (reference sequence). The CDR3 region has the DNA TGTGCCACCAGCAGAGACCTCGGGGGGGAGGGAGGACTGTTTTTT. Amino acid sequence: CATSRDLGGEGGLFF. Looking up the rest from reference TRBV15 and TRBJ1-4 gives the full variable domain: DAMVIQNPRYQVTQFGKPVTLSCSQTLNHNVMYWYQQKSSQAPKLLFHYYDKDFNNEADTPDNFQSRRPNTSFCFLDIRSPGLGDTAMYLCATSRDLGGEGGLFFGSGTQLSVL.

The chain has TRBV6-5 and TRBJ1-3; TRBD1 agrees at 8 bases. The CDR3 has 15 amino acids. V lost 5 bases to trimming and J lost 3 bases; unmatched junction nucleotides: 6. Germline-derived CDR1 and CDR2 are MNHEY and SVGAGI. The CDR3 coding sequence is TGTGCCAGCAGTCGCGACAGGGGAGATGGAAACACCATATATTTT. Translating it yields CASSRDRGDGNTIYF.

The CDR3 nucleotides read TGTGCCAGCAGTGAAGGTGGCAGTTATTCACCCCTCCACTTT. This sequence encodes CASSEGGSYSPLHF. The chain combines TRBV2 with TRBJ1-6; D remains unclear. Trimming took off 1 base at V and 8 bases at J, with 9 bases between the two ends. Germline lookup yields CDR1 SNHLY and CDR2 FYNNEI. The CDR3 runs 14 residues.

The chain links TRBV20-1 to TRBJ1-6; 7 bases map to TRBD1. The J segment lost 8 bases and the V segment lost 3 bases, leaving 10 bases of the junction unmatched. This CDR3 has 15 residues. Germline CDR1 and CDR2: DFQATT and SNEGSKA (reference sequence). DNA for the CDR3: TGCAGTGCTAGTTCCCGGACAGGAGGGGATTCACCCCTCCACTTT. The encoded protein is CSASSRTGGDSPLHF.

The chain uses TRBV5-1 and TRBJ2-3, with 13 bases matching TRBD2. Per germline, CDR1 SGHRS and CDR2 YFSETQ. The CDR3 spans 17 residues. J was trimmed by 1 base and V by 4 bases; bases with no gene match: 6. CDR3 sequence: CASSKRLAGGRTDTQYF. CDR3 bases: TGCGCCAGCAGCAAAAGACTAGCGGGGGGCCGCACAGATACGCAGTATTTT.

V gene TRBV7-2 combines with J gene TRBJ2-3; D unclear. This CDR3 is built from 13 residues. The V gene's germline CDR1 is SGHTA and CDR2 FQGNSA. With 5 bases removed from V and 6 bases from J, the gap between germline ends came to 12 bases. In nucleotides, the CDR3 is TGTGCCAGCAGCGTAAGACGGAGCGATACGCAGTATTTT. The encoded protein is CASSVRRSDTQYF.

V is TRBV28 and J is TRBJ2-3; 10 bases align to TRBD1. CDR3 size: 16 residues. The J segment lost 8 bases and the V segment lost 5 bases, leaving 13 bases of the junction unmatched. Germline-derived CDR1 and CDR2 are MDHEN and SYDVKM. The CDR3 region is CASSPEGTGVQGTQYF. In DNA form, the CDR3 reads TGTGCCAGCAGTCCGGAGGGGACAGGGGTTCAGGGTACGCAGTATTTT.

This chain uses TRBV11-2 with TRBJ2-1; perhaps TRBD2 as D (5 bases). Trimming took off 3 bases at V and 7 bases at J, with 7 bases between the two ends. The CDR3 has 12 residues. In germline, CDR1 is SGHAT, CDR2 FQNNGV. CDR3 sequence: CASSFPGNEQFF. CDR3 DNA sequence: TGTGCCAGCAGCTTTCCGGGAAATGAGCAGTTCTTC.

In its sample, this clone was seen a few times. The chain combines TRBV7-9 with TRBJ2-1; 7 positions match TRBD2. CDR1 is SEHNR and CDR2 is FQNEAQ in the germline V gene (reference sequence). V shed 4 bases, J shed 7 bases, and the junction held 13 bases outside the gene matches. There are 16 residues in the CDR3. Here the CDR3 reads CASSSRPGGPKNEQFF. The CDR3 bases are TGTGCCAGCAGCTCACGACCGGGGGGACCCAAGAATGAGCAGTTCTTC. The full variable domain, its missing parts supplied by reference TRBV7-9 and TRBJ2-1, is DTGVSQNPRHKITKRGQNVTFRCDPISEHNRLYWYRQTLGQGPEFLTYFQNEAQLEKSRLLSDRFSAERPKGSFSTLEIQRTEQGDSAMYLCASSSRPGGPKNEQFFGPGTRLTVL.

Details on this clone: The same CDR3 is also encoded by other DNA sequences in this sample. This chain joins TRBV15 and TRBJ1-1; no clear D. The CDR3 is made up of 13 amino acids. Trimming removed 0 bases from V and 5 bases from J, with 7 bases in between. Germline CDR1 reads LNHNV; CDR2 reads YYDKDF (reference sequence). The CDR3 is CATSRDRGTEAFF. The CDR3 nucleotides are TGTGCCACCAGCAGAGATCGAGGTACTGAAGCTTTCTTT.

V usage is TRBV19 and J usage is TRBJ2-7, with 7 bases aligning to TRBD1. This CDR3 spans 15 amino acids. The germline V gene has CDR1 LNHDA and CDR2 SQIVND (reference sequence). The trim removed 4 bases at V and 1 base at J, leaving 7 bases unmatched. The CDR3 is CASSRWTGESYEQYF. CDR3 bases: TGTGCCAGTAGTAGATGGACAGGAGAATCCTACGAGCAGTACTTC.

The chain carries TRBV6-1 and TRBJ2-1; D may be TRBD2 (5 bases). The CDR3 is 17 amino acids. The germline gives CDR1 MNHNS, CDR2 SASEGT. V was cut by 0 bases and J by 2 bases, with 14 bases left in between. CDR3 residues: CASSEADLAFAYNEQFF. Here the CDR3 DNA reads TGTGCCAGCAGTGAAGCGGACTTGGCTTTCGCCTACAATGAGCAGTTCTTC.

The chain uses TRBV19 and TRBJ1-1; 10 bases line up with TRBD1. After removal of 3 bases from V and 3 bases from J, the junction contained 4 bases not matched to a gene. Germline-derived CDR1 and CDR2 are LNHDA and SQIVND (reference sequence). The CDR3 covers 15 residues. The CDR3 loop reads CASSIRQGAYTEAFF. The CDR3 DNA reads as TGTGCCAGTAGTATTAGACAGGGGGCATACACTGAAGCTTTCTTT.

This chain joins TRBV28 and TRBJ1-5; D uncertain. CDR1 is MDHEN and CDR2 is SYDVKM in the germline V gene. The V and J ends lost 7 bases and 7 bases respectively, with 20 bases between them. The CDR3 is made up of 15 amino acids. The CDR3 sequence: CASTPPGGFGQPQHF. The CDR3 DNA is TGTGCCAGCACCCCCCCTGGAGGGTTCGGCCAGCCCCAGCATTTT.

This clone came up a few times. V gene TRBV2 combines with J gene TRBJ1-4; D uncertain. The germline gives CDR1 SNHLY, CDR2 FYNNEI. The CDR3 length is 10 residues. V gave up 5 bases and J gave up 10 bases, with 5 bases separating them. As DNA, the CDR3 is TGTGCCAGCAGTAATAGAAAACTGTTTTTT. This encodes CASSNRKLFF. The entire variable domain, with the rest obtained from reference TRBV2 and TRBJ1-4, is as follows: EPEVTQTPSHQVTQMGQEVILRCVPISNHLYFYWYRQILGQKVEFLVSFYNNEISEKSEIFDDQFSVERPDGSNFTLKIRSTKLEDSAMYFCASSNRKLFFGSGTQLSVL.

The chain employs TRBV6-4 and TRBJ2-1, with 7 bases aligning to TRBD2. Looked up from germline, CDR1 is MRHNA and CDR2 is SNTAGT. This CDR3 spans 15 amino acids. V dropped 6 bases and J dropped 2; count of bases not matched to a gene: 7. CDR3 region: CASRREDATYNEQFF. CDR3 nucleotides: TGTGCCAGCAGACGGGAGGATGCAACCTACAATGAGCAGTTCTTC.